One sample yielded the 21 T cell receptor beta chains listed below, sequenced in a study of shared clonotypes between healthy human individuals. Profiled with immunoSEQ multiplex PCR; TCRdb holds only in-frame clones, not every one. This table holds some 2,500,000 clones, 80% to 95% found once. Sample: naive CD4+ T cells from PBMCs. Subset reported: CD45RA+ positively selected. These receptors were collected from a man aged 18 to 30 in good health. Some clones in this sample may be carry-over from other donors' samples.

This clone came up once. V usage is TRBV7-3 and J usage is TRBJ1-1, with D possibly matching TRBD1 (5 bases). V lost 3 bases and J 5 bases, leaving 13 bases between the germline ends. The CDR3 totals 14 residues. Germline CDR1 reads SGHTA; CDR2 reads FQGTGA. Here the CDR3 DNA reads TGTGCCAGCAGCTTGCAACAGGAGGGGACTGAAGCTTTCTTT. This translates into CASSLQQEGTEAFF.

This chain connects TRBV5-4 to TRBJ2-1; maybe TRBD1 (6 bases). Germline CDR1 SGHNT, CDR2 YYREEE (reference sequence). V was clipped by 0 bases and J by 9 bases, with 13 bases between them. There are 14 residues in the CDR3. The CDR3 DNA is TGTGCCAGCAGCTTGGTAGAACAGGGTGGTGAGCAGTTCTTC. Its translation: CASSLVEQGGEQFF.

CDR3 in DNA: TGTGCCAGCAGCCCCCAAGCGGGAGGTCTCTACGAGCAGTACTTC. Its translation is CASSPQAGGLYEQYF. V gene TRBV5-4 combines with J gene TRBJ2-7, with 9 positions matching TRBD2. V shed 4 bases, J shed 3 bases, and the junction held 8 bases outside the gene matches. The CDR3 is 15 residues long. The germline V gene encodes CDR1 SGHNT and CDR2 YYREEE (reference sequence).

The chain combines TRBV19 with TRBJ2-1; weak D call: TRBD1 (5 bases). The CDR3 contains 15 residues. V was trimmed by 2 bases and J by 8 bases, leaving 16 bases between them. Germline CDR1 LNHDA, CDR2 SQIVND (reference sequence). The CDR3 nucleotides are TGTGCCAGTAGTATACGCCCCCAGGGTGGAGATGAGCAGTTCTTC. Its protein product is CASSIRPQGGDEQFF.

The chain recombines TRBV18 with TRBJ1-1, with D tentatively TRBD1 (6 bases). The V gene lost 3 bases and the J gene lost 5 bases, with 13 bases spanning the gap. The CDR3 extends over 14 amino acids. Looked up from germline, CDR1 is KGHSH and CDR2 is LQKENI. The CDR3 DNA reads TGTGCCAGCTCACCGGCCGGGGGCTTGACTGAAGCTTTCTTT. Translated, it gives CASSPAGGLTEAFF.

The genes are TRBV5-6 and TRBJ2-1, with 12 bases aligning to TRBD2. V lost 2 bases and J lost 8; bases outside the gene matches: 8. The germline V gene encodes CDR1 SGHDT and CDR2 YYEEEE. This CDR3 spans 16 amino acids. The DNA of the CDR3 is TGTGCCAGCAGCTTCTACCAGACTAGCGGGAGCTATGAGCAGTTCTTC. Encoded protein: CASSFYQTSGSYEQFF.

This clone turned up a few times. The chain employs TRBV4-2 and TRBJ1-5; maybe TRBD1 (6 bases). The CDR3 totals 15 residues. Per germline, CDR1 LGHNA and CDR2 YNFKEQ. The V end was cut by 3 bases, the J end by 5 bases, with 14 bases between. This chain's CDR3 is CASSHGTAGDQPQHF. DNA of the CDR3: TGTGCCAGCAGCCACGGGACGGCAGGGGATCAGCCCCAGCATTTT.

The chain employs TRBV9 and TRBJ2-1; the D is unclear. The CDR3 consists of 17 residues. V was trimmed by 4 bases and J by 9 bases, leaving 26 bases between them. Germline V gives CDR1 SGDLS, CDR2 YYNGEE. The CDR3 is CASSPQTSLSHSLEQFF. The CDR3 coding sequence is TGTGCCAGCAGCCCGCAGACGAGTCTCTCCCATTCTCTTGAGCAGTTCTTC.

The V call is TRBV19, the J call TRBJ2-7; D is unclear. Germline V gives CDR1 LNHDA, CDR2 SQIVND (reference sequence). V gave up 0 bases and J gave up 4 bases, with 13 bases separating them. This CDR3 is 15 amino acids long. The CDR3 here is CASSIEAQGMYEQYF. The CDR3 nucleotides are TGTGCCAGTAGTATAGAGGCCCAAGGGATGTACGAGCAGTACTTC.

The rearrangement links TRBV2 to TRBJ1-1; D remains ambiguous. This CDR3 has 13 amino acids. V was shortened by 8 bases and J by 5 bases, with 15 bases between the two germline ends. The V gene's germline CDR1 is SNHLY and CDR2 FYNNEI. CDR3: CASSRERETEAFF. CDR3 DNA sequence: TGTGCCAGCTCAAGGGAGAGAGAAACTGAAGCTTTCTTT.

This chain connects TRBV6-5 to TRBJ2-3; TRBD2 agrees at 7 bases. CDR1 is MNHEY and CDR2 is SVGAGI in the germline V gene. This CDR3 comprises 15 residues. J lost 0 bases, V lost 10 bases, and 10 bases had no gene match. CDR3 nucleotide sequence: TGTGCCACCCAAACCGGGACTACTAGCACAGATACGCAGTATTTT. Residues: CATQTGTTSTDTQYF.

CDR3 sequence reads: CASSFTSGGDTQYF. CDR3 DNA sequence: TGTGCCAGCAGCTTTACTAGCGGTGGAGATACGCAGTATTTT. This rearrangement joins TRBV7-9 to TRBJ2-3; TRBD2 matches at 8 bases. There are 14 residues in the CDR3. Trimming at V came to 3 bases and at J to 5 bases, leaving 4 bases not matched to a gene. From germline, CDR1 is SEHNR and CDR2 FQNEAQ (reference sequence).

The chain couples TRBV28 to TRBJ1-1; perhaps TRBD1 as D (6 bases). The ends were cut back, 4 bases at V and 7 bases at J, with 19 bases in the middle. Germline V gene sequence: CDR1 MDHEN, CDR2 SYDVKM. The CDR3 spans 15 residues. The CDR3 protein is CASSSYPGATFEAFF. CDR3 coding DNA: TGTGCCAGCAGTTCTTATCCAGGGGCGACCTTTGAAGCTTTCTTT.

The genes are TRBV19 and TRBJ2-3; 8 nucleotides align to TRBD2. V dropped 5 bases and J dropped 4; count of bases not matched to a gene: 5. CDR3 length: 14 amino acids. CDR1 is LNHDA and CDR2 is SQIVND in the germline V gene (reference sequence). The CDR3 is CASSQAGGSDTQYF. The CDR3 DNA sequence: TGTGCCAGTAGTCAGGCGGGAGGATCAGATACGCAGTATTTT.

Here the CDR3 reads CASSLRSQVNTGELFF. CDR3 nucleotides: TGTGCCAGCAGTTTAAGGAGCCAGGTTAACACCGGGGAGCTGTTTTTT. The V call is TRBV27, the J call TRBJ2-2; D remains ambiguous. The CDR3 totals 16 residues. The germline V and J ends were trimmed by 2 bases and 2 bases, with 12 bases remaining between them. Germline V gene sequence: CDR1 MNHEY, CDR2 SMNVEV (reference sequence).

The chain couples TRBV6-6 to TRBJ2-7; 10 bases agree with TRBD1. The germline CDR1 and CDR2 sequences are MNHNY and SVGAGI (reference sequence). V was clipped by 6 bases and J by 7 bases; unmatched bases: 12. CDR3 length equals 15 residues. As DNA, the CDR3 is TGTGCCAGCAGCCCCCCCGGGACAGGGGCTCCGGAGCAGTACTTC. Its translation: CASSPPGTGAPEQYF.

V is TRBV5-1 and J is TRBJ2-5; D ambiguous. The CDR3 runs 14 residues. Germline loops: CDR1 SGHRS, CDR2 YFSETQ. V was trimmed by 0 bases and J by 5 bases, leaving 11 bases between them. For the CDR3, the DNA is TGCGCCAGCAGCTTGGACGCTAGATTGGAGACCCAGTACTTC. Its translation: CASSLDARLETQYF.

This CDR3 is CATSDPGTVTDTQYF. CDR3 nucleotides: TGTGCCACCAGCGACCCCGGCACAGTCACAGATACGCAGTATTTT. V and J are TRBV15 and TRBJ2-3; unclear D gene. This CDR3 contains 15 residues. V was shortened by 5 bases and J by 2 bases, with 14 bases between the two germline ends. CDR1 LNHNV and CDR2 YYDKDF come from the germline V gene (reference sequence).

V and J are TRBV19 and TRBJ1-5; D ambiguous. Germline V lookup: CDR1 LNHDA, CDR2 SQIVND (reference sequence). CDR3 size: 17 residues. The V end lost 7 bases, the J end lost 6 bases, and 25 bases lay between the germline ends. The CDR3 sequence: CASTPGESWARGQPQHF. DNA for the CDR3: TGTGCCAGTACCCCCGGGGAGTCATGGGCTCGGGGTCAGCCCCAGCATTTT.

J is TRBJ2-6 and V is TRBV28; possibly TRBD1 for D (5 bases). CDR1 and CDR2 (germline): MDHEN, SYDVKM. CDR3 length: 18 amino acids. The germline V and J ends were trimmed by 2 bases and 0 bases, with 14 bases remaining between them. CDR3 in amino acids: CASSLRGAGHSGANVLTF. Written as DNA, the CDR3 is TGTGCCAGCAGTTTAAGGGGCGCAGGGCACTCTGGGGCCAACGTCCTGACTTTC.

This sequence joins TRBV6-1 and TRBJ2-1; no definite D call. The germline V gene encodes CDR1 MNHNS and CDR2 SASEGT. The CDR3 contains 12 residues. Trimming cost V 2 bases and J 12 bases, with 11 bases left between them. The CDR3 sequence: CASSERHVGQFF. For the CDR3, the DNA is TGTGCCAGCAGTGAACGTCACGTGGGGCAGTTCTTC.